Reported below is one TCR beta chain. At the DNA level, this CDR3 is encoded by other sequences in the same sample as well. With 1 base removed from V and 4 bases from J, the gap between germline ends came to 5 bases. CDR1 and CDR2 (germline): LGHDT, YNNKEL (reference sequence). This CDR3 region has 14 residues. One Seattle source followed patients from active infection through their disease course. These data are taken from a study of blood T cell repertoires in COVID-19. Overall study context: The origin of the acute and convalescent COVID-19 samples was the United States, Italy and Spain. T cells, B-cell-depleted T cells, or PBMCs supplied cDNA or gDNA.

Source study methods: Amplification from reference gene primers served as the basis for estimated nucleated cell counts. Sequencing was performed with immunoSEQ multiplex PCR; in TCRdb, only in-frame clones are kept and a portion is missing. V and J calls plus clone size are reproduced from that table; the DNA served to infer D and trimming. Of hundreds of thousands of clones listed, around 88% are singletons. This chain connects TRBV3-1 (or the pseudogene TRBV3-2) to TRBJ2-6; D is possibly TRBD1 (5 bases). What was sequenced was peripheral blood. The TCR comes from a woman between 45 and 60 years old with COVID-19, enrolled during active disease. CDR3 DNA sequence: TGTGCCAGCAGCCAAGGGACAGGGGCCAACGTCCTGACTTTC. Its translation: CASSQGTGANVLTF.